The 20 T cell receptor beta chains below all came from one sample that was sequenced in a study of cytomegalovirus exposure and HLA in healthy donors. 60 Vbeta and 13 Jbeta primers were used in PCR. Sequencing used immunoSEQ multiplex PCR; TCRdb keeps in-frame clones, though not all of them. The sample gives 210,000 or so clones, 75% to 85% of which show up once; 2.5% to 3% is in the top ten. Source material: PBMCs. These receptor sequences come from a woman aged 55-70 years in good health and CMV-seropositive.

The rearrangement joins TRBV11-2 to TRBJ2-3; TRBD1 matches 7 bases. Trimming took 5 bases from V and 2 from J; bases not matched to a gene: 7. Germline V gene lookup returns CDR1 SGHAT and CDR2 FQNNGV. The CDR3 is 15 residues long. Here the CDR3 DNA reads TGTGCCAGCAGCGCCTGGGACAGCCTCACAGATACGCAGTATTTT. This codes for CASSAWDSLTDTQYF.

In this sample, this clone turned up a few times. The CDR3 DNA reads TGTGCCAGCAGCGTAGAAGCGGGGGGACCTATAGATACGCAGTATTTT. Its protein is CASSVEAGGPIDTQYF. The chain carries TRBV9 and TRBJ2-3, with TRBD2 matching over 9 bases. V shed 0 bases, J shed 5 bases, and the junction held 7 bases outside the gene matches. CDR1 and CDR2 (germline): SGDLS, YYNGEE. The CDR3 runs 16 residues.

As DNA, the CDR3 is TGTGCCAGCAGGTCGGGACTGTTAGAGACCCAGTACTTC. It codes for CASRSGLLETQYF. V is TRBV7-2 and J is TRBJ2-5; D might be TRBD2 (6 bases). Deletions cut 6 bases from V and 4 bases from J, with 12 bases between. Germline CDR1 is SGHTA and CDR2 is FQGNSA. The length of the CDR3 is 13 residues.

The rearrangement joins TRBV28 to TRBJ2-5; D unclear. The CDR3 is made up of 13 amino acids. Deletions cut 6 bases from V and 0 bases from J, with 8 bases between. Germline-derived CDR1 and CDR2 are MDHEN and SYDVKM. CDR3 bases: TGTGCCAGCAGACTGGAGTACCAAGAGACCCAGTACTTC. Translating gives CASRLEYQETQYF.

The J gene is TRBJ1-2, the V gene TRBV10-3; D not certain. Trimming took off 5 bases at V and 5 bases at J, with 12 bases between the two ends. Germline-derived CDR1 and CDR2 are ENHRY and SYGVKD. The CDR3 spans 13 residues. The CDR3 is CAISKGGGYGYTF. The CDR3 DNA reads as TGTGCCATCAGTAAGGGAGGAGGGTATGGCTACACCTTC.

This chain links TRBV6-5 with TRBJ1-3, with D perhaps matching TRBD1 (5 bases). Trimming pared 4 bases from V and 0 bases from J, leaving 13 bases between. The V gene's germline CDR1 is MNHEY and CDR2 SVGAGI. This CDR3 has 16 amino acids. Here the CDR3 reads CASSSPDTSSGNTIYF. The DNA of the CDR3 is TGTGCCAGCAGTTCACCGGACACTTCCTCTGGAAACACCATATATTTT.

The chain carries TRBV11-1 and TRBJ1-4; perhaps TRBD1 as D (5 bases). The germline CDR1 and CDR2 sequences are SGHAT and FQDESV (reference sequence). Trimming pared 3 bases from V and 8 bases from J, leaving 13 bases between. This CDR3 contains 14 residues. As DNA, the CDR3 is TGTGCCAGCAGCTTTGGGGCGCTCGCGGAAAAACTGTTTTTT. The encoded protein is CASSFGALAEKLFF.

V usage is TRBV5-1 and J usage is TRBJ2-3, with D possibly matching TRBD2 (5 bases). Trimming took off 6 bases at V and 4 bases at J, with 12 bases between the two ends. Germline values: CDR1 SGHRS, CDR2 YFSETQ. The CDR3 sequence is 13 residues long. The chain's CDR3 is CASTEVGADTQYF. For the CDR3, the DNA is TGCGCCAGCACGGAAGTGGGAGCAGATACGCAGTATTTT.

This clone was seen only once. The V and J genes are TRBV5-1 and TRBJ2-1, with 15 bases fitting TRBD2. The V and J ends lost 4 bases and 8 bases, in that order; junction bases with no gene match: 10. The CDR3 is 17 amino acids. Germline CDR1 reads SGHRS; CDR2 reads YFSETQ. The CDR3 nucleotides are TGCGCCAGCAGCCCTGCCGGGACTAGCGGGGGGATGGATGAGCAGTTCTTC. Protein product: CASSPAGTSGGMDEQFF.

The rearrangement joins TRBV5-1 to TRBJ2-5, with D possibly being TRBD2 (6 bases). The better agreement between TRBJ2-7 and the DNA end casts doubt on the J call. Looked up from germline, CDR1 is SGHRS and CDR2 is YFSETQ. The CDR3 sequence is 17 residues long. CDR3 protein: CASSPLMGSGGGVEQYF. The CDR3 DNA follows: TGCGCCAGCAGCCCTTTAATGGGCTCAGGTGGAGGGGTCGAGCAGTACTTC.

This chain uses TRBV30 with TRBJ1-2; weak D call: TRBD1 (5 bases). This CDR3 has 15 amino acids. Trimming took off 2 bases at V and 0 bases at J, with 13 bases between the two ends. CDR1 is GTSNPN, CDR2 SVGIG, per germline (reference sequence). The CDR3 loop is CAWSTQPDTNYGYTF. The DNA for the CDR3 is TGTGCCTGGAGTACCCAGCCGGACACTAACTATGGCTACACCTTC.

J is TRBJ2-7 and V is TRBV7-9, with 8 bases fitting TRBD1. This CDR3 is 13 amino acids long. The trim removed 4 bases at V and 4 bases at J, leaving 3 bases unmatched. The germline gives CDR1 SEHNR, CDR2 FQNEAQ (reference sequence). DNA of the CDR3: TGTGCCAGCAGCTCACAGGGGGAATACGAGCAGTACTTC. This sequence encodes CASSSQGEYEQYF.

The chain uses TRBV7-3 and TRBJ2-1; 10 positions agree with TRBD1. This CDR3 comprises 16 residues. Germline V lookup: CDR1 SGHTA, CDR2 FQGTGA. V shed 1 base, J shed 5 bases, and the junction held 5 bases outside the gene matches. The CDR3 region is CASSLMAGTGDNEQFF. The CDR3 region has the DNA TGTGCCAGCAGCTTAATGGCCGGGACAGGGGACAATGAGCAGTTCTTC.

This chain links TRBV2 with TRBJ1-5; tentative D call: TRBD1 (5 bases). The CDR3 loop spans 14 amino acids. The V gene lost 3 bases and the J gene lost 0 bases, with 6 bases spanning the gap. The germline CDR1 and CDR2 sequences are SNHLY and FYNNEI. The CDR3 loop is CASSDRDSNQPQHF. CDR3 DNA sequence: TGTGCCAGCAGTGACAGGGATAGCAATCAGCCCCAGCATTTT. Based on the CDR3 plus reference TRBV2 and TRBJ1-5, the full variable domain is EPEVTQTPSHQVTQMGQEVILRCVPISNHLYFYWYRQILGQKVEFLVSFYNNEISEKSEIFDDQFSVERPDGSNFTLKIRSTKLEDSAMYFCASSDRDSNQPQHFGDGTRLSIL.

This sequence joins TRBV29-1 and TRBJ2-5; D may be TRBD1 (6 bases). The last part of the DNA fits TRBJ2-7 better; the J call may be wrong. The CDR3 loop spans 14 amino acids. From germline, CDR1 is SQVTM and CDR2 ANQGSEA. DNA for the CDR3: TGCAGCGTTGGTTGGACAGAATCAGCCTACGAGCAGTACTTC. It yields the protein CSVGWTESAYEQYF.

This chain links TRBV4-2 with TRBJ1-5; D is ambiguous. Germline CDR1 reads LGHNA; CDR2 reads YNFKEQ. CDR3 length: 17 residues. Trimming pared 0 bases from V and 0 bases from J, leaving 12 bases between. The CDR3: CASSQEGYGYSNQPQHF. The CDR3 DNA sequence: TGTGCCAGCAGCCAAGAGGGCTACGGCTATAGCAATCAGCCCCAGCATTTT.

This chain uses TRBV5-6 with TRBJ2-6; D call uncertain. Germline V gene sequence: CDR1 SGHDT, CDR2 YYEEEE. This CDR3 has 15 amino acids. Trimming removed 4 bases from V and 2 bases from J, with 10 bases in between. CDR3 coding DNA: TGTGCCAGCAGCCGGTCTGGAGCTGGGGCCAACGTCCTGACTTTC. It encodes CASSRSGAGANVLTF.

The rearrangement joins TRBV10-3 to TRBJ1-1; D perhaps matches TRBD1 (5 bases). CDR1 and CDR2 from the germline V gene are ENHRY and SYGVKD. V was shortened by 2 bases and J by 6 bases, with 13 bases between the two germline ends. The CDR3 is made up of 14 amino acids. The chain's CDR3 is CAISEVIGGAEAFF. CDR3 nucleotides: TGTGCCATCAGTGAGGTCATTGGGGGGGCTGAAGCTTTCTTT.

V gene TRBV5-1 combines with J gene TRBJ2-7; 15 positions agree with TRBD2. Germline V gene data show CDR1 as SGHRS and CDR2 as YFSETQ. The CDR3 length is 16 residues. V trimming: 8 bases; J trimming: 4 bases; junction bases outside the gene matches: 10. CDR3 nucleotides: TGCGCCAGTTTCGACGTGGGACTAGCGGGGGGTTACGAGCAGTACTTC. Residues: CASFDVGLAGGYEQYF. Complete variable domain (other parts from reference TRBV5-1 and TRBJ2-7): KAGVTQTPRYLIKTRGQQVTLSCSPISGHRSVSWYQQTPGQGLQFLFEYFSETQRNKGNFPGRFSGRQFSNSRSEMNVSTLELGDSALYLCASFDVGLAGGYEQYFGPGTRLTVT.

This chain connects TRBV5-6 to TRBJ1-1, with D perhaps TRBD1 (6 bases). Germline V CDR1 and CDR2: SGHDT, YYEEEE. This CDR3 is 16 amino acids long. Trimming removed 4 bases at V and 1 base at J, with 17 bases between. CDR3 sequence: CASSRSRGRGNTEAFF. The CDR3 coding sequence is TGTGCCAGCAGCCGAAGCAGGGGCCGCGGGAACACTGAAGCTTTCTTT.